These T cell receptor beta chains were read from a single sample in a study of cytomegalovirus exposure and HLA in healthy donors. The repertoire was sequenced with immunoSEQ multiplex PCR; TCRdb's copy has only in-frame clones and lacks some. The sample has 200,000 to 250,000 clones, 82% seen once; the top ten hold 5.4%. Sequencing used PBMCs. These receptors were taken from a woman aged 40 to 49 in good health and CMV-seropositive. The CDR3 runs from the conserved cysteine through the conserved F or W. The D gene is left open where the match is weak. Clone size is given for some rows only: seen once, a few or many times, or a class if the clone is expanded.

>NA|TRBD1|14|TRBV6-5|TRBJ2-7
TGTGCCAGCAGTTTCGGACAGGGGGCTCGAGAGCAGTACTTC
CASSFGQGAREQYF
>NA|NA|17|TRBV27|TRBJ1-5
TGTGCCAGCAGCCCTCTCCGGGACACTTATAGCAATCAGCCCCAGCATTTT
CASSPLRDTYSNQPQHF
>NA|TRBD1|14|TRBV5-1|TRBJ1-2
TGCGCCAGCGGGCAGACAGGGGGCGCCTATGGCTACACCTTC
CASGQTGGAYGYTF
>NA|NA|12|TRBV10-3|TRBJ2-1
TGTGCCATCAGTGAGTCGGAGTACGAGCAGTTCTTC
CAISESEYEQFF
>once|TRBD1|14|TRBV19|TRBJ1-2
TGTGCCAGCGGACAGGGGGCGCCGGACTATGGCTACACCTTC
CASGQGAPDYGYTF
>NA|NA|16|TRBV7-2|TRBJ2-3
TGTGCCAGCAGCTTAGTTGGGACAACTAGCACAGATACGCAGTATTTT
CASSLVGTTSTDTQYF
>NA|TRBD1|18|TRBV15|TRBJ1-1
TGTGCCACCAGCAGAGGGGACAGGGGACGGGGTCTTGACACTGAAGCTTTCTTT
CATSRGDRGRGLDTEAFF
>NA|NA|15|TRBV11-2|TRBJ2-2
TGTGCCAGCAGCTTATTACGGGCGAACACCGGGGAGCTGTTTTTT
CASSLLRANTGELFF
>NA|TRBD1|14|TRBV7-6|TRBJ2-1
TGTGCCAGCAGCTTCCGGGACAGGAGGAATGAGCAGTTCTTC
CASSFRDRRNEQFF
>NA|NA|19|TRBV7-2|TRBJ2-2
TGTGCCAGCAGCTCCTCCCTACGACCAACTAGCCCCAACACCGGGGAGCTGTTTTTT
CASSSSLRPTSPNTGELFF
>NA|TRBD1|14|TRBV19|TRBJ1-2
TGTGCCAGTAGGGAAAGACAGGGTAACTATGGCTACACCTTC
CASRERQGNYGYTF
>NA|NA|13|TRBV29-1|TRBJ1-6
TGCAGCGCATCGGAGTCCTATAATTCACCCCTCCACTTT
CSASESYNSPLHF
>NA|TRBD1|17|TRBV9|TRBJ1-1
TGTGCCAGCAGCGCAACTGGACAGGGGCCCCGGGGCACTGAAGCTTTCTTT
CASSATGQGPRGTEAFF
>few|TRBD1|13|TRBV19|TRBJ1-1
TGTGCCAGTAGACCGGTACCAGGGGGAGAAGCTTTCTTT
CASRPVPGGEAFF
>once|TRBD1|16|TRBV7-2|TRBJ1-1
TGTGCCAGCAGCATAAGACAGGGCCGGGGTTTCACTGAAGCTTTCTTT
CASSIRQGRGFTEAFF
>once|NA|13|TRBV7-9|TRBJ1-1
TGTGCCAGCAGCCTCATGAGGAACACTGAAGCTTTCTTT
CASSLMRNTEAFF
>NA|TRBD1|18|TRBV4-1|TRBJ1-2
TGCGCCAGCAGCCAAGATGGGGAGGTACAGGGGAAAAGGTATGGCTACACCTTC
CASSQDGEVQGKRYGYTF
>few|TRBD2|17|TRBV5-1|TRBJ2-1
TGCGCCAGCAGCTTGGGTATAGCGGGGGAACCCTACAATGAGCAGTTCTTC
CASSLGIAGEPYNEQFF
>NA|TRBD1|12|TRBV27|TRBJ1-1
TGTGCCAGCAGTAGACAGGGAACTGAAGCTTTCTTT
CASSRQGTEAFF
>NA|TRBD2|17|TRBV7-9|TRBJ2-7
TGTGCCAGCAGCTCAGGACTAGCGGGTGGCCGAATTTACGAGCAGTACTTC
CASSSGLAGGRIYEQYF
>NA|NA|14|TRBV7-9|TRBJ1-1
TGTGCCAGCAGCTTAGGAGGCTTGAACACTGAAGCTTTCTTT
CASSLGGLNTEAFF
>few|TRBD2|13|TRBV30|TRBJ2-3
TGTGCCTGGAAGCCGGGACTATTAGATACGCAGTATTTT
CAWKPGLLDTQYF
>few|TRBD1|14|TRBV2|TRBJ1-2
TGTGCCAGCAGATCCTGGACAGGGGGCCGTGGCTACACCTTC
CASRSWTGGRGYTF
>NA|TRBD1|13|TRBV25-1|TRBJ2-7
TGTGCCAGCAGTAACCTGGGACAGGAAGAGCAGTACTTC
CASSNLGQEEQYF
>NA|NA|11|TRBV20-1|TRBJ2-7
TGCAGCGCGGGCCGATCCTACGAGCAGTACTTC
CSAGRSYEQYF
>NA|NA|13|TRBV7-3|TRBJ1-1
TGTGCCAGCAGCCACACAGGGAACACTGAAGCTTTCTTT
CASSHTGNTEAFF
>NA|NA|13|TRBV13|TRBJ1-2
TGTGCCAGCAGCTTGAGAGGTGAGGATGGCTACACCTTC
CASSLRGEDGYTF
>NA|TRBD1|17|TRBV10-3|TRBJ2-6
TGTGCCATCAGTGAAAGAGGGGGCCCCTCTGGGGCCAACGTCCTGACTTTC
CAISERGGPSGANVLTF
>NA|NA|15|TRBV2|TRBJ1-4
TGTGCCAGCAGTGATAGACTCGGGGCTAATGAAAAACTGTTTTTT
CASSDRLGANEKLFF